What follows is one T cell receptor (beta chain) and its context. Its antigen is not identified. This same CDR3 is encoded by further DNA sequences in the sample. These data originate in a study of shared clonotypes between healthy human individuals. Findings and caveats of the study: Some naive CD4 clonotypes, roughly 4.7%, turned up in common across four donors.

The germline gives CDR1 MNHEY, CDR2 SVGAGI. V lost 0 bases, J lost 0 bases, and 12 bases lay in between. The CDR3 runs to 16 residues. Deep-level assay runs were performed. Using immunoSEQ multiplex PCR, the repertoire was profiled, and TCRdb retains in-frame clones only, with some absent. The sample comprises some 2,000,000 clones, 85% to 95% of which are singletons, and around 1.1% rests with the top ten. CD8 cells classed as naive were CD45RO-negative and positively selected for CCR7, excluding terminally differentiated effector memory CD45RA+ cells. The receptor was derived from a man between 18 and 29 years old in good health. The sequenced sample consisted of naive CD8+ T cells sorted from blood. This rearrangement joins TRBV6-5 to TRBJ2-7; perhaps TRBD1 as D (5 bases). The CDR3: CASSYSTGQHSYEQYF. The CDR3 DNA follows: TGTGCCAGCAGTTACTCCACAGGCCAGCACTCCTACGAGCAGTACTTC.